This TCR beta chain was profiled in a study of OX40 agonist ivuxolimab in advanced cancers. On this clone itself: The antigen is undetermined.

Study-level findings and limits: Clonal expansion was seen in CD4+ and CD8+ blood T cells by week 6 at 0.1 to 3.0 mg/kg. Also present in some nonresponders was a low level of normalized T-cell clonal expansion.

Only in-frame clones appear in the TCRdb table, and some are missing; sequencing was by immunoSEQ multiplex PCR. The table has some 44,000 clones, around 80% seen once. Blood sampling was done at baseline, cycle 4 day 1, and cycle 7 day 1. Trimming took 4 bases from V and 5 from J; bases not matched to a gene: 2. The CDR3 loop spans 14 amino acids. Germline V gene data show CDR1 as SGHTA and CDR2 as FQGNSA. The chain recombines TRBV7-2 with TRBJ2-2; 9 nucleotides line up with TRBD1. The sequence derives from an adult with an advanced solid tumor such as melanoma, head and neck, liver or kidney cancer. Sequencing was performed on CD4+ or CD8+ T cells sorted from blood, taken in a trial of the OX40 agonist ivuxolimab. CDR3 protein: CASSSGTGTGELFF. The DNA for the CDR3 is TGTGCCAGCAGCTCCGGGACAGGGACCGGGGAGCTGTTTTTT.